The present TCR beta chain was sequenced within a study of glioma-infiltrating T cells after dendritic cell vaccination. Overall study: Monocyte-derived dendritic cells, cultured 6 to 8 days with IL-4 and GM-CSF, were pulsed with autologous tumor lysate.

Described time point: after dendritic cell vaccination, including at tumor progression/relapse. Assay used: immunoSEQ multiplex PCR; TCRdb lists only in-frame clones, some missing. The sample lists 99,000 or so clones, 65% to 85% occurring once. In germline, CDR1 is MNHNY, CDR2 SVGAGI (reference sequence). V shed 8 bases and J 8 bases; nucleotides not matched to a gene: 5. This CDR3 comprises 14 residues. The sample consisted of blood, taken after dendritic cell vaccination. The chain combines TRBV6-6 with TRBJ2-1; 14 bases line up with TRBD2. The clonotype was recovered from a human donor with glioblastoma. CDR3 sequence: CASAGLAGVHEQFF. In DNA form, the CDR3 reads TGTGCCAGCGCGGGACTAGCGGGAGTCCATGAGCAGTTCTTC.